What follows are 30 T cell receptor beta chains derived from one specimen sequenced in a study of blood T cell repertoires in COVID-19. Profiled with immunoSEQ multiplex PCR; TCRdb holds only in-frame clones, not every one. The sample records 14,000 to 15,000 clones, roughly 86% being singletons. The specimen sequenced was peripheral blood. The receptors originated from a human donor in a cohort sampled during active COVID-19.

The V call is TRBV7-9, the J call TRBJ2-1; D possibly corresponds to TRBD1 (6 bases). Trimming left V 5 bases short and J 7 bases short, with 18 bases between. The germline V gene has CDR1 SEHNR and CDR2 FQNEAQ (reference sequence). The length of the CDR3 is 15 residues. DNA of the CDR3: TGTGCCAGCAGCGCCGGACAGTCCACCGCGAATGAGCAGTTCTTC. It is translated as CASSAGQSTANEQFF.

The chain couples TRBV18 to TRBJ2-5, with 7 bases identical to TRBD2. The CDR3 covers 14 residues. The V gene's germline CDR1 is KGHSH and CDR2 LQKENI. V dropped 4 bases and J dropped 5; count of bases not matched to a gene: 7. The CDR3 coding sequence is TGTGCCAGCTCACTAACTAGCGCAGGCGAGACCCAGTACTTC. It codes for CASSLTSAGETQYF.

The chain is built from TRBV29-1 and TRBJ2-1, with D possibly matching TRBD2 (5 bases). Germline assignment: CDR1 SQVTM and CDR2 ANQGSEA. The ends were cut back, 4 bases at V and 4 bases at J, with 14 bases in the middle. The CDR3 is made up of 14 amino acids. This CDR3 is CSVVWEKDYNEQFF. CDR3 DNA sequence: TGCAGCGTTGTATGGGAGAAGGATTACAATGAGCAGTTCTTC.

V gene TRBV3-1 (or the pseudogene TRBV3-2) combines with J gene TRBJ1-5; 9 nucleotides align to TRBD1. The CDR3 loop spans 15 amino acids. Germline trimming cut 3 bases from V and 5 bases from J; bases unmatched to any gene: 5. Germline values: CDR1 LGHDT, CDR2 YNNKEL (reference sequence). Written as DNA, the CDR3 is TGTGCCAGCAGCCACGGGACAGGGTGGGATCAGCCCCAGCATTTT. As protein: CASSHGTGWDQPQHF.

In this sample, this clone is large (0.1 to 1%). The V gene is TRBV7-9, the J gene TRBJ2-5, with 7 bases identical to TRBD1. Germline CDR1 and CDR2: SEHNR and FQNEAQ (reference sequence). This CDR3 spans 15 amino acids. The J segment lost 0 bases and the V segment lost 4 bases, leaving 5 bases of the junction unmatched. CDR3 bases: TGTGCCAGCAGCTCCCGGGACAGCTACCAAGAGACCCAGTACTTC. This gives the protein CASSSRDSYQETQYF.

The chain is built from TRBV10-3 and TRBJ1-5, with unresolved D. This CDR3 has 12 residues. Germline V lookup: CDR1 ENHRY, CDR2 SYGVKD. V was pared by 8 bases and J by 4 bases, with 9 bases between. This CDR3 reads CAIGYRNQPQHF. DNA for the CDR3: TGTGCCATCGGATACAGAAATCAGCCCCAGCATTTT.

This clone was recorded a few times. The V and J genes are TRBV6-2 or TRBV6-3 and TRBJ2-7, with a tentative D call TRBD1 (6 bases). This CDR3 is built from 14 residues. CDR1 and CDR2 from the germline V gene are MNHEY and SVGEGT. Trimming cost V 4 bases and J 3 bases, with 13 bases left between them. CDR3 in DNA: TGTGCCAGCAGTTTAGCCGGGACACTCTACGAGCAGTACTTC. Translation gives CASSLAGTLYEQYF.

This chain connects TRBV11-2 to TRBJ2-2; possibly TRBD2 for D (5 bases). The germline gives CDR1 SGHAT, CDR2 FQNNGV. The CDR3 covers 13 residues. Trimming took off 4 bases at V and 5 bases at J, with 8 bases between the two ends. CDR3 bases: TGTGCCAGCAGCTCCACGGGGACCGGGGAGCTGTTTTTT. Its protein is CASSSTGTGELFF.

V gene TRBV2 combines with J gene TRBJ2-4, with 7 bases aligning to TRBD2. The V segment lost 2 bases and the J segment 0 bases; nucleotides outside the gene matches: 16. The germline V gene encodes CDR1 SNHLY and CDR2 FYNNEI. The CDR3 contains 20 residues. The CDR3: CASSEIAGLSLILAKNIQYF. In DNA form, the CDR3 reads TGTGCCAGCAGTGAAATAGCGGGCTTAAGTCTAATCCTAGCCAAAAACATTCAGTACTTC.

This clone was detected only once. The CDR3 reads CASSLAPGGTYEQYF. The CDR3 coding sequence is TGTGCCAGCAGCTTGGCTCCAGGGGGCACCTACGAGCAGTACTTC. This rearrangement joins TRBV5-4 to TRBJ2-7; 8 bases fit TRBD1. Germline CDR1 and CDR2: SGHNT and YYREEE (reference sequence). The CDR3 contains 15 residues. V trimming: 0 bases; J trimming: 2 bases; junction bases outside the gene matches: 4. The whole variable domain, remainder taken from reference TRBV5-4 and TRBJ2-7, is ETGVTQSPTHLIKTRGQQVTLRCSSQSGHNTVSWYQQALGQGPQFIFQYYREEENGRGNFPPRFSGLQFPNYSSELNVNALELDDSALYLCASSLAPGGTYEQYFGPGTRLTVT.

The chain uses TRBV6-5 and TRBJ2-5; 8 nucleotides line up with TRBD2. Germline V gene sequence: CDR1 MNHEY, CDR2 SVGAGI. The CDR3 is 15 amino acids. The V and J ends lost 2 bases and 2 bases, in that order; junction bases with no gene match: 4. CDR3 DNA: TGTGCCAGCAGTTACCCGAGCGGGGGACAAGAGACCCAGTACTTC. This gives the protein CASSYPSGGQETQYF.

This chain uses TRBV11-2 with TRBJ2-3; D is possibly TRBD2 (5 bases). The V end lost 3 bases, the J end lost 5 bases, and 15 bases lay between the germline ends. Germline loops: CDR1 SGHAT, CDR2 FQNNGV. The CDR3 totals 15 residues. This CDR3 is CASSFSWERRDTQYF. The CDR3 DNA follows: TGTGCCAGCAGCTTTTCGTGGGAGCGACGAGATACGCAGTATTTT.

V and J are TRBV5-1 and TRBJ2-2; weak D call: TRBD1 (6 bases). V gave up 0 bases and J gave up 4 bases, with 10 bases separating them. Germline CDR1 is SGHRS and CDR2 is YFSETQ. This CDR3 spans 15 amino acids. CDR3: CASSLGQAFTGELFF. CDR3 nucleotides: TGCGCCAGCAGCTTGGGACAGGCCTTCACCGGGGAGCTGTTTTTT.

This chain joins TRBV6-5 and TRBJ2-1; D unresolved. CDR3 length equals 14 residues. Germline V gives CDR1 MNHEY, CDR2 SVGAGI. V dropped 7 bases and J dropped 4 bases, with 14 bases sitting between them. The DNA for the CDR3 is TGTGCCAGCAATCACCTAAACTTTTACAATGAGCAGTTCTTC. This encodes CASNHLNFYNEQFF.

J is TRBJ2-1 and V is TRBV6-6; D is unresolved. Trimming took off 0 bases at V and 4 bases at J, with 7 bases between the two ends. Germline V gives CDR1 MNHNY, CDR2 SVGAGI (reference sequence). This CDR3 spans 14 amino acids. CDR3 sequence: CASSYSDFYNEQFF. The CDR3 DNA follows: TGTGCCAGCAGTTACTCAGACTTTTACAATGAGCAGTTCTTC.

This chain uses TRBV5-1 with TRBJ2-7; TRBD2 agrees at 12 bases. V dropped 0 bases and J dropped 4; count of bases not matched to a gene: 5. This CDR3 comprises 16 residues. Germline V gene lookup returns CDR1 SGHRS and CDR2 YFSETQ. CDR3 loop: CASSLGATSGGYEQYF. CDR3 nucleotide sequence: TGCGCCAGCAGCTTGGGAGCGACTAGCGGGGGTTACGAGCAGTACTTC. Variable domain in full (rest from reference TRBV5-1 and TRBJ2-7): KAGVTQTPRYLIKTRGQQVTLSCSPISGHRSVSWYQQTPGQGLQFLFEYFSETQRNKGNFPGRFSGRQFSNSRSEMNVSTLELGDSALYLCASSLGATSGGYEQYFGPGTRLTVT.

This clone was counted once. The chain recombines TRBV5-1 with TRBJ2-2; TRBD1 agrees at 7 bases. The trim removed 5 bases at V and 4 bases at J, leaving 8 bases unmatched. This CDR3 contains 15 residues. Germline V CDR1 and CDR2: SGHRS, YFSETQ. This CDR3 is CASSLDRAATGELFF. The CDR3 DNA follows: TGCGCCAGCAGTCTTGACAGGGCGGCCACCGGGGAGCTGTTTTTT. The variable domain in full, with the rest retrieved from reference TRBV5-1 and TRBJ2-2, is KAGVTQTPRYLIKTRGQQVTLSCSPISGHRSVSWYQQTPGQGLQFLFEYFSETQRNKGNFPGRFSGRQFSNSRSEMNVSTLELGDSALYLCASSLDRAATGELFFGEGSRLTVL.

The chain is built from TRBV7-2 and TRBJ1-1; no firm D call. The length of the CDR3 is 13 residues. CDR1 and CDR2 from the germline V gene are SGHTA and FQGNSA. Trimming took off 1 base at V and 6 bases at J, with 9 bases between the two ends. The CDR3, as DNA: TGTGCCAGCAGCTTAGGAGGTCGCGCTGAAGCTTTCTTT. This translates into CASSLGGRAEAFF. The complete variable domain, with remaining parts taken from reference TRBV7-2 and TRBJ1-1, reads GAGVSQSPSNKVTEKGKDVELRCDPISGHTALYWYRQSLGQGLEFLIYFQGNSAPDKSGLPSDRFSAERTGGSVSTLTIQRTQQEDSAVYLCASSLGGRAEAFFGQGTRLTVV.

This sequence joins TRBV9 and TRBJ2-7; TRBD2 matches at 13 bases. The V and J ends lost 4 bases and 5 bases, in that order; junction bases with no gene match: 18. This CDR3 comprises 19 residues. CDR1 and CDR2 (germline): SGDLS, YYNGEE. CDR3 sequence (DNA): TGTGCCAGCAGCCAAAGAGGGGGGACTAGCGGGGACCGTGTGGACGAGCAGTACTTC. Translating it yields CASSQRGGTSGDRVDEQYF.

The rearrangement links TRBV6-1 to TRBJ1-6; the D is unclear. Germline V CDR1 and CDR2: MNHNS, SASEGT. The CDR3 contains 17 residues. The V end lost 1 base, the J end lost 4 bases, and 14 bases lay between the germline ends. The CDR3 here is CASSEGGGVSYNSPLHF. The CDR3 nucleotides read TGTGCCAGCAGTGAAGGGGGAGGAGTTTCATATAATTCACCCCTCCACTTT.

This chain uses TRBV7-9 with TRBJ2-7; 8 bases are a match to TRBD1. The CDR3 contains 14 residues. Germline loops: CDR1 SEHNR, CDR2 FQNEAQ (reference sequence). V shed 1 base and J 7 bases; nucleotides not matched to a gene: 6. The DNA for the CDR3 is TGTGCCAGCAGCTTAGTTCAGGGGGCTAGAGAGCAGTACTTC. Its protein is CASSLVQGAREQYF. The full variable domain, rest sourced from reference TRBV7-9 and TRBJ2-7, is DTGVSQNPRHKITKRGQNVTFRCDPISEHNRLYWYRQTLGQGPEFLTYFQNEAQLEKSRLLSDRFSAERPKGSFSTLEIQRTEQGDSAMYLCASSLVQGAREQYFGPGTRLTVT.

The CDR3 loop is CASSQEEGQGHNEQFF. The CDR3 DNA follows: TGTGCCAGCAGCCAAGAAGAGGGACAGGGTCACAATGAGCAGTTCTTC. The chain has TRBV4-2 and TRBJ2-1, with 9 positions matching TRBD1. The CDR3 runs to 16 residues. Trimming took 0 bases from V and 5 from J; bases not matched to a gene: 5. In germline, CDR1 is LGHNA, CDR2 YNFKEQ.

In DNA form, the CDR3 reads TGTGCCAGCAGCCCCGCAAGGGACAGTAGATACTACGAGCAGTACTTC. Encoded protein: CASSPARDSRYYEQYF. The rearrangement joins TRBV11-1 to TRBJ2-7, with 7 bases identical to TRBD1. Trimming cost V 5 bases and J 3 bases; bases outside gene matches: 13. Germline values: CDR1 SGHAT, CDR2 FQDESV (reference sequence). The CDR3 is 16 amino acids.

V and J are TRBV19 and TRBJ2-6; possible D gene TRBD2, 5 bases. Deletions cut 2 bases from V and 0 bases from J, with 14 bases between. The germline CDR1 and CDR2 sequences are LNHDA and SQIVND (reference sequence). This CDR3 has 18 amino acids. The DNA for the CDR3 is TGTGCCAGTAGTATAAGGAGGACCGGCAGCTCTGGGGCCAACGTCCTGACTTTC. As protein: CASSIRRTGSSGANVLTF.

The chain links TRBV5-1 to TRBJ2-7, with a tentative D call TRBD2 (5 bases). The germline V gene encodes CDR1 SGHRS and CDR2 YFSETQ. V lost 6 bases and J 4 bases, leaving 20 bases between the germline ends. The CDR3 spans 15 residues. CDR3 in DNA: TGCGCCAGCAACGTGGGGAGCGGCAACCCTTACGAGCAGTACTTC. As protein: CASNVGSGNPYEQYF.

The chain links TRBV5-1 to TRBJ2-1; TRBD2 aligns across 11 bases. CDR3 length equals 16 residues. Germline loops: CDR1 SGHRS, CDR2 YFSETQ. Trimming took 3 bases from V and 2 from J; bases not matched to a gene: 4. The CDR3 nucleotides read TGCGCCAGCAGCTACGCGGGACTAGCGGCCTACAATGAGCAGTTCTTC. Encoded protein: CASSYAGLAAYNEQFF.

The chain combines TRBV6-5 with TRBJ1-2, with a possible D match to TRBD1 (6 bases). CDR3 length: 14 amino acids. V lost 7 bases, J lost 9 bases, and 21 bases lay in between. Germline lookup yields CDR1 MNHEY and CDR2 SVGAGI. CDR3 in DNA: TGTGCCAGCACCCGGGCGGGTGGGGGCGAACGCTACACCTTC. Its protein is CASTRAGGGERYTF.

This clone turned up a few times. This sequence joins TRBV11-2 and TRBJ1-5, with TRBD1 identical over 7 bases. V dropped 5 bases and J dropped 4; count of bases not matched to a gene: 5. CDR3 length: 14 residues. Germline V gene data show CDR1 as SGHAT and CDR2 as FQNNGV. The DNA for the CDR3 is TGTGCCAGCAGCCCACAGGGGTTAAATCAGCCCCAGCATTTT. Translation: CASSPQGLNQPQHF.

The rearrangement joins TRBV5-6 to TRBJ1-2, with no clear D. The germline CDR1 and CDR2 sequences are SGHDT and YYEEEE. V lost 3 bases and J lost 9, with 9 bases in between. The CDR3 is made up of 11 amino acids. CDR3 sequence: CASSSLVSYTF. CDR3 coding DNA: TGTGCCAGCAGCTCACTAGTGAGCTACACCTTC.

The V gene is TRBV6-6, the J gene TRBJ2-7, with 7 bases fitting TRBD2. The CDR3 has 12 amino acids. The trim removed 7 bases at V and 6 bases at J, leaving 6 bases unmatched. CDR1 is MNHNY and CDR2 is SVGAGI in the germline V gene (reference sequence). CDR3 DNA sequence: TGTGCCAGCATCGGGGGGTTTAGCGAGCAGTACTTC. This codes for CASIGGFSEQYF.